This TCR beta chain comes out of a study of T cells in Graves' hyperthyroidism and ophthalmopathy (dated by TCRdb to about 2019). With regard to the full study: Peripheral blood was collected at initial diagnosis, before any treatment. A discovery cohort of about 95 patients, fewer than 50 with Graves' ophthalmopathy and roughly 59 with stable Graves' hyperthyroidism, was used to find distinguishing TCR V-J signatures. Whether ophthalmopathy could be predicted prospectively was tested in an independent validation cohort made up of some 20 hyperthyroidism patients plus 17 patients who later progressed to ophthalmopathy. For training and testing, the 100 or so patients in the discovery cohort were randomly divided in a 7:3 ratio. Thyroid tissue and blood T-cell repertoires from about six Graves' hyperthyroidism patients were also compared in the study. After blood sampling, hyperthyroidism patients were treated with methimazole at a starting dose of 30 mg daily, and ophthalmopathy patients were treated with high-dose intravenous methylprednisolone. According to the paper, TCR Vbeta CDR3 sequencing was carried out on 135 peripheral blood samples, which came from 40 to 45 ophthalmopathy, 75 to 80 hyperthyroidism and about 17 progressor patients. General findings and caveats noted by the study authors: Sample size was not statistically predetermined, and investigators were not blinded to group allocation. Most expanded thyroid clonotypes (frequency above 0.001) were also detected in blood, a finding suggesting that blood repertoires may reflect thyroid immune responses. In validation, the model predicted progression to ophthalmopathy a median of around six months before onset, with approximately 70% sensitivity and almost 75% specificity. In cross-validation, a model built on a 13 V-J signature told ophthalmopathy apart from stable hyperthyroidism with 87.88% sensitivity and around 84% specificity, and in testing the same model reached 80%/75%.

Trimming removed 3 bases from V and 3 bases from J, leaving 12 bases between the germline ends. From the germline V gene, CDR1 is SNHLY and CDR2 is FYNNEI. The CDR3 contains 15 residues, cysteine and phenylalanine counted. Only the CDR3 part of the read is kept: 45 bases, read in frame from the first base. The TCR beta CDR3 regions were amplified from RNA transcripts. The first round of RT-PCR for the TCR CDR3 was performed with the HTBI primer set and the Qiagen OneStep RT-PCR kit. The libraries were constructed in a second round of multiplex PCR and then size-selected and purified. Sequencing of the libraries was done on an Illumina HiSeq2000 using paired-end 100 bp reads. The original pipeline was this. SOAPnuke was used to process the raw data, with reads discarded if the reads contained adapters or uncalled bases, had a mean Phred below 15, or lacked an exact constant-primer or identifier match. COPE v1.2.5 was used to merge the high-quality paired reads, and each unique nucleotide sequence was defined as a clonotype. Clonotypes were aligned to IMGT TRBV, TRBD and TRBJ reference segments using MiTCR v1.1. Analysis was restricted to V-J combinations with a frequency above 0.0001, which covered about 99% of repertoires. A TCS score was defined as the ratio of F50 (clonal expansion) to E x V (chaos), with BLOSUM62-based TCRdist applied between CDR3 peptides within each V-J. Welch's t-statistics and random forest reduced 450 to 600 V-J features to 10 to 15, which were used in a naive Bayes classifier (R e1071). The public reads were quality trimmed at Q25 with fastp and then assembled into clones with MiXCR by TCRdb, keeping productive beta chains. Each CDR3 protein gets just one entry, which takes the most common genes and DNA from the rows behind it. None of the V and J calls come from the authors' own analysis; TCRdb made them. Counted in this sample were 250,000 to 300,000 distinct CDR3 sequences; 12% to 15% of them appeared once. Roughly 8.2% of the sample is taken by the ten largest.

At least ten counts were recorded for this clonotype. Its binding antigen is unknown. Base qualities are not recorded, but no much larger clone differs from it by a single base. Graves' hyperthyroidism was defined as stable when no progression to ophthalmopathy occurred over 18 months of follow-up. Hyperthyroidism patients were aged 18 to 65 years and newly diagnosed, with disease duration of less than 2 months. Any patient with an uncontrolled infection, another autoimmune disease, pregnancy or lactation was excluded. Diagnoses relied on clinical symptoms, serum thyroxine and TRAb, thyroid ultrasound and orbital computed tomography. PBMCs were separated from 8 to 10 ml of fresh peripheral blood using Ficoll-Paque density gradient centrifugation. Total RNA was extracted with Trizol reagent, and quality was checked on an Agilent 2100 Bioanalyzer.

The sequence came from a woman in her thirties or forties with Graves' hyperthyroidism. Rearrangement joined TRBV2 to TRBJ1-3; the D gene assignment is ambiguous. The sample comprised blood. This receptor carries the CDR3 CASSESLLFGNTIYF. The sequenced DNA is TGTGCCAGCAGTGAGAGTCTGTTATTTGGAAACACCATATATTTT. With all but the CDR3 taken from the reference TRBV2 and TRBJ1-3 genes, the full variable domain is: EPEVTQTPSHQVTQMGQEVILRCVPISNHLYFYWYRQILGQKVEFLVSFYNNEISEKSEIFDDQFSVERPDGSNFTLKIRSTKLEDSAMYFCASSESLLFGNTIYFGEGSWLTVV.